The next 17 T cell receptor beta chains were all read from a single sample in a study of cytomegalovirus exposure and HLA in healthy donors. PCR employed 60 Vbeta and 13 Jbeta primers. The protocol was immunoSEQ multiplex PCR, while the TCRdb copy is restricted to in-frame clones and leaves out a portion. The sample has roughly 280,000 clones; 72% are singletons. The sample consisted of PBMCs. Every receptor here comes from a female donor in good health and CMV-seronegative.

CDR3 protein: CASSLVPVGNTGELFF. The DNA of the CDR3 is TGTGCCAGCAGCTTGGTCCCGGTTGGGAACACCGGGGAGCTGTTTTTT. The J gene is TRBJ2-2, the V gene TRBV7-2; D is ambiguous. Germline V CDR1 and CDR2: SGHTA, FQGNSA. Deletions cut 3 bases from V and 1 base from J, with 12 bases between. The CDR3 runs to 16 residues. Full variable domain (outside the CDR3, taken from reference TRBV7-2 and TRBJ2-2): GAGVSQSPSNKVTEKGKDVELRCDPISGHTALYWYRQSLGQGLEFLIYFQGNSAPDKSGLPSDRFSAERTGGSVSTLTIQRTQQEDSAVYLCASSLVPVGNTGELFFGEGSRLTVL.

This clone was found a few times. The chain recombines TRBV2 with TRBJ2-1; a weak D match, TRBD2 (6 bases). CDR3 size: 16 residues. Trimming cost V 5 bases and J 0 bases, with 14 bases left between them. Germline V gene sequence: CDR1 SNHLY, CDR2 FYNNEI. This CDR3 reads CASSRLLAFSYNEQFF. The CDR3 nucleotides are TGTGCCAGCAGTCGCTTACTAGCTTTCTCCTACAATGAGCAGTTCTTC.

This chain connects TRBV25-1 to TRBJ2-7; tentatively, D is TRBD2 (6 bases). Germline V gene lookup returns CDR1 MGHDK and CDR2 SYGVNS. CDR3 length: 13 amino acids. Deletions cut 6 bases from V and 2 bases from J, with 11 bases between. The CDR3: CASSPRGTYEQYF. The CDR3 bases are TGTGCCAGCAGCCCCCGGGGGACCTACGAGCAGTACTTC.

V gene TRBV5-4 combines with J gene TRBJ2-7; 7 bases are shared with TRBD2. The CDR3 covers 13 residues. Looked up from germline, CDR1 is SGHNT and CDR2 is YYREEE (reference sequence). Trimming took 3 bases from V and 5 from J; bases not matched to a gene: 5. In DNA form, the CDR3 reads TGTGCCAGCAGCTGGGAGGGTAGGAACGAGCAGTACTTC. Translated, it gives CASSWEGRNEQYF.

This clone has only a few counts. The same CDR3 arises from other DNA sequences in this sample as well. The rearrangement links TRBV7-2 to TRBJ2-1; 10 nucleotides line up with TRBD1. Germline values: CDR1 SGHTA, CDR2 FQGNSA. V dropped 5 bases and J dropped 3; count of bases not matched to a gene: 4. The CDR3 sequence is 15 residues long. CDR3 sequence reads: CASSLDRGLYNEQFF. For the CDR3, the DNA is TGTGCCAGCAGCCTCGACAGGGGGCTCTACAATGAGCAGTTCTTC.

The genes are TRBV11-2 and TRBJ2-5; D unclear. The CDR3 is 12 residues long. The ends were cut back, 5 bases at V and 5 bases at J, with 9 bases in the middle. The germline gives CDR1 SGHAT, CDR2 FQNNGV. CDR3 region: CASSHGSETQYF. DNA for the CDR3: TGTGCCAGCAGCCACGGTTCGGAGACCCAGTACTTC.

This clone showed up just once. This chain uses TRBV5-4 with TRBJ2-7, with D possibly TRBD2 on 5 matching bases. Trimming removed 4 bases at V and 9 bases at J, with 17 bases between. CDR1 and CDR2 from the germline V gene are SGHNT and YYREEE (reference sequence). The CDR3 is 13 amino acids. The CDR3 DNA reads TGTGCCAGCAGCCTCGACAAGACTCGGGGGCAGTACTTC. Translating it yields CASSLDKTRGQYF.

The rearrangement links TRBV5-4 to TRBJ2-2; TRBD2 matches 9 bases. The CDR3 spans 16 residues. CDR1 and CDR2 from the germline V gene are SGHNT and YYREEE (reference sequence). The trim removed 1 base at V and 4 bases at J, leaving 5 bases unmatched. CDR3 DNA sequence: TGTGCCAGCAGCTTGTTTGTTAGCGGGAGCACCGGGGAGCTGTTTTTT. The encoded protein is CASSLFVSGSTGELFF.

CDR3 loop: CASSSVGNWYEQYF. CDR3 in DNA: TGTGCCAGCAGCTCTGTCGGGAATTGGTACGAGCAGTACTTC. The gene calls are TRBV7-2 and TRBJ2-7, with D possibly being TRBD2 (5 bases). Trimming removed 4 bases from V and 4 bases from J, with 14 bases in between. Germline V gene lookup returns CDR1 SGHTA and CDR2 FQGNSA. CDR3 length equals 14 residues. Using reference TRBV7-2 and TRBJ2-7 for the parts outside the CDR3, the full variable domain is GAGVSQSPSNKVTEKGKDVELRCDPISGHTALYWYRQSLGQGLEFLIYFQGNSAPDKSGLPSDRFSAERTGGSVSTLTIQRTQQEDSAVYLCASSSVGNWYEQYFGPGTRLTVT.

The rearrangement links TRBV5-6 to TRBJ1-2, with 7 bases aligning to TRBD1. The CDR3 runs 17 residues. The germline gives CDR1 SGHDT, CDR2 YYEEEE. Unmatched junction bases numbered 18, after V lost 5 bases and J lost 5 bases. The CDR3 DNA reads as TGTGCCAGCAGTCGGGGAGCAAGACAGGGTAGAGGGTATGGCTACACCTTC. Its translation: CASSRGARQGRGYGYTF.

This clone was found a few times. The chain couples TRBV2 to TRBJ2-7; no clear D gene. Trimming took 3 bases from V and 12 from J, leaving 9 bases between them. Per the germline V gene, CDR1 is SNHLY and CDR2 is FYNNEI. The CDR3 loop spans 10 amino acids. Written as DNA, the CDR3 is TGTGCCAGCAGTGAGCCAGGTGTGTACTTC. Translation: CASSEPGVYF.

This chain connects TRBV9 to TRBJ1-1, with 7 bases fitting TRBD1. CDR1 and CDR2 (germline): SGDLS, YYNGEE. The CDR3 is 16 residues long. V shed 3 bases, J shed 1 base, and the junction held 9 bases outside the gene matches. CDR3 sequence (DNA): TGTGCCAGCAGCGCGGGATCCGGGACAGCGAACACTGAAGCTTTCTTT. This encodes CASSAGSGTANTEAFF.

The genes are TRBV28 and TRBJ1-1; 8 bases agree with TRBD1. The CDR3 has 13 residues. V lost 9 bases to trimming and J lost 5 bases; unmatched junction nucleotides: 8. The germline CDR1 and CDR2 sequences are MDHEN and SYDVKM. CDR3 in DNA: TGTGCCAGTGCGACAGGGGACGGTACTGAAGCTTTCTTT. Amino acid sequence: CASATGDGTEAFF.

V gene TRBV6-1 combines with J gene TRBJ2-7; D may be TRBD1 (6 bases). Trimming cost V 2 bases and J 1 base, with 18 bases left between them. Germline CDR1 is MNHNS and CDR2 is SASEGT. CDR3 length: 17 residues. CDR3 sequence reads: CASSESGTWAPSYEQYF. In nucleotides, the CDR3 is TGTGCCAGCAGTGAATCAGGGACATGGGCCCCATCCTACGAGCAGTACTTC.

This clone turned up a few times. This chain connects TRBV5-1 to TRBJ2-7; TRBD2 might be the D (5 bases). Trimming shortened V by 0 bases and J by 2 bases, and 9 bases separated the two germline ends. Germline CDR1 and CDR2: SGHRS and YFSETQ. The CDR3 totals 14 residues. CDR3 sequence: CASSLVGEPYEQYF. For the CDR3, the DNA is TGCGCCAGCAGCTTGGTCGGGGAACCCTACGAGCAGTACTTC.

The rearrangement joins TRBV5-5 to TRBJ2-3; TRBD2 aligns across 8 bases. The germline gives CDR1 SGHKS, CDR2 YYEKEE (reference sequence). Trimming at V came to 2 bases and at J to 2 bases, leaving 7 bases not matched to a gene. CDR3 length: 16 amino acids. CDR3 bases: TGTGCCAGCAGCTTATTTACTAGCGGTAACACAGATACGCAGTATTTT. Its protein product is CASSLFTSGNTDTQYF.

This chain connects TRBV19 to TRBJ2-5; TRBD2 matches 7 bases. V lost 1 base, J lost 3 bases, and 17 bases stayed unmatched. The CDR3 is 19 residues long. Looked up from germline, CDR1 is LNHDA and CDR2 is SQIVND (reference sequence). CDR3 nucleotide sequence: TGTGCCAGTAGTATAGCCCCCCCCGCCCCGGGGAGCGGGAAAGAGACCCAGTACTTC. Amino acid sequence: CASSIAPPAPGSGKETQYF. The full variable domain, with the rest looked up from reference TRBV19 and TRBJ2-5, is DGGITQSPKYLFRKEGQNVTLSCEQNLNHDAMYWYRQDPGQGLRLIYYSQIVNDFQKGDIAEGYSVSREKKESFPLTVTSAQKNPTAFYLCASSIAPPAPGSGKETQYFGPGTRLLVL.